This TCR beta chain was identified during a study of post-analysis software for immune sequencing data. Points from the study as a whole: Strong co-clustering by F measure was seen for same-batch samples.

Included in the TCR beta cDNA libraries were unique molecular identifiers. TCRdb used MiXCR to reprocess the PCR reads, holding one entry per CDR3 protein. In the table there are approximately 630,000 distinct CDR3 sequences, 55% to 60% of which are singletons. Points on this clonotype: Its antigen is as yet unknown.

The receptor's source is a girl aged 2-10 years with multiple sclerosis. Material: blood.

Written as DNA, the CDR3 is TGCAGTGCGACGGGCCTCTTGCCCCAGCCCCAGCATTTT. Translating gives CSATGLLPQPQHF. V gene TRBV20-1 combines with J gene TRBJ1-5; D unresolved. CDR3 length: 13 residues. The V end lost 6 bases, the J end lost 7 bases, and 16 bases lay between the germline ends. CDR1 DFQATT and CDR2 SNEGSKA come from the germline V gene (reference sequence).